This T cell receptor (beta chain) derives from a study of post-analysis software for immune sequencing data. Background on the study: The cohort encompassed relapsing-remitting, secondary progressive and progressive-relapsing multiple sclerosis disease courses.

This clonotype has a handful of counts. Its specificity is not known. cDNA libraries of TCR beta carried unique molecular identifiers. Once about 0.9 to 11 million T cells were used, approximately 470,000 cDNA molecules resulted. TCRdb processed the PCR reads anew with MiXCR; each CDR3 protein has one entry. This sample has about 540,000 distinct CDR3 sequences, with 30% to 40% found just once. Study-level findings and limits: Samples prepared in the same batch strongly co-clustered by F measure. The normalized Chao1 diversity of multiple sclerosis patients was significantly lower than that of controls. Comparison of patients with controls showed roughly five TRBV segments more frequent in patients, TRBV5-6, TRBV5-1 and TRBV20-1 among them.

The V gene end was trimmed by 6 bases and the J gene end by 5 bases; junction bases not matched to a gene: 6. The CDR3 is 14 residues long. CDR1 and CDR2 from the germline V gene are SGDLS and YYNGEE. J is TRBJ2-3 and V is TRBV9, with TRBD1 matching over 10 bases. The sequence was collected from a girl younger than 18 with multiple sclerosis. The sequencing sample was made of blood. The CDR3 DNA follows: TGTGCCAGCACCGGGACAGGGGTAATAGATACGCAGTATTTT. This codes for CASTGTGVIDTQYF. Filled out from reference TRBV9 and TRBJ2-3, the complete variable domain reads DSGVTQTPKHLITATGQRVTLRCSPRSGDLSVYWYQQSLDQGLQFLIQYYNGEERAKGNILERFSAQQFPDLHSELNLSSLELGDSALYFCASTGTGVIDTQYFGPGTRLTVL.